Sequencing of this TCR beta chain was carried out in a study of blood T cell repertoires in COVID-19. In the study overall: The United States, Italy and Spain supplied acute and convalescent COVID-19 samples.

In this sample, this clone turned up a few times. Germline V gene sequence: CDR1 SGHDT, CDR2 YYEEEE. The CDR3 sequence is 14 residues long. The V end lost 3 bases, the J end lost 3 bases, and 10 bases lay between the germline ends. Participant reports of clinical history set cohort assignment. Data came from immunoSEQ multiplex PCR; TCRdb stores just in-frame clones and leaves some out. The table shows 350,000 or so clones, with about 86% occurring only once. The chain carries TRBV5-6 and TRBJ1-5, with D perhaps TRBD1 (5 bases). The sample taken for sequencing was PBMCs or T cells enriched from blood (not recorded which). The TCR was taken from a woman in her thirties or forties with acute COVID-19. Here the CDR3 DNA reads TGTGCCAGCAGCTCCCGGGGGTTCAATCAGCCCCAGCATTTT. Translated: CASSSRGFNQPQHF.